Below, one T cell receptor (beta chain) is given with its context. TCRdb fed the RT-PCR reads into MiXCR, producing one record per CDR3 protein. This table has more than 550,000 distinct CDR3 sequences, about 10% appearing once. V lost 7 bases and J lost 4; bases outside the gene matches: 9. From germline, CDR1 is MNHEY and CDR2 SMNVEV (reference sequence). CDR3 size: 15 residues. These data originate in a study of response to subunit inactivated influenza vaccine. The sample also formed part of further work on T cells expressing NK-cell markers. This second study notes: UMI-tagged 5'RACE template switching yielded the TCR beta cDNA. Each of a handful of donors carried dominant NKG2C+ clonotypes accounting for roughly 1.0-7.5% of CD8+ T cells.

This rearrangement joins TRBV27 to TRBJ1-2; 10 bases align to TRBD1. The sequencing used PBMCs from blood, collected on the day of vaccination. The clonotype was recovered from a man over 45 who received an inactivated influenza vaccine. The CDR3 region is CASKWGTGDSYGYTF. DNA of the CDR3: TGTGCCAGCAAATGGGGGACAGGGGATTCCTATGGCTACACCTTC.